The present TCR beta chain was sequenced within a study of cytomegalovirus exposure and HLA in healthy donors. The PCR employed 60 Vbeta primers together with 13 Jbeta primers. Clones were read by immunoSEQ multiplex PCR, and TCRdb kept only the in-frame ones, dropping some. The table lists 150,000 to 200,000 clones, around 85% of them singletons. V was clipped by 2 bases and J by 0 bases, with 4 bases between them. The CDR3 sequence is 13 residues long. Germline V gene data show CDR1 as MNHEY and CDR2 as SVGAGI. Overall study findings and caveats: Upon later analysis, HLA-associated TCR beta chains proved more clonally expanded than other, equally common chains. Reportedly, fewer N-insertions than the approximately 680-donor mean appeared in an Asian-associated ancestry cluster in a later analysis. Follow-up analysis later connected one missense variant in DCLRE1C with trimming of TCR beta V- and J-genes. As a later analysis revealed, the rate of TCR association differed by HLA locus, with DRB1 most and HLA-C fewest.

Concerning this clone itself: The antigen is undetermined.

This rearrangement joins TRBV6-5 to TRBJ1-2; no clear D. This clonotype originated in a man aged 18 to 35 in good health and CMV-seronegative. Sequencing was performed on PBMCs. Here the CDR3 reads CASSYTANYGYTF. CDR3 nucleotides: TGTGCCAGCAGTTACACAGCTAACTATGGCTACACCTTC.